The 10 T cell receptor beta chains in this list originate from one sample, sequenced in a study of T-cell memory formation after mild COVID-19. TCRdb redid the calling of the 5' RACE reads with MiXCR, one entry per CDR3 protein. The table has approximately 250,000 distinct CDR3 sequences, around 15% seen once. Sequences were obtained from PBMCs or a T cell subset sorted from them (not recorded which). These receptors came from a man between 18 and 35 years old who had mild COVID-19 (a few samples of this study predate the infection). Cell type and time point are not known.

There are a few counts of this clonotype. This chain links TRBV15 with TRBJ1-2; D gene uncertain. CDR1 is LNHNV, CDR2 YYDKDF, per germline (reference sequence). Trimming took off 0 bases at V and 4 bases at J, with 9 bases between the two ends. The CDR3 is 14 residues long. The CDR3 reads CATSRDRNSYGYTF. CDR3 in DNA: TGTGCCACCAGCAGAGACCGTAACAGCTATGGCTACACCTTC.

This clonotype occurred a few times. The chain combines TRBV18 with TRBJ2-5; unclear D gene. V lost 0 bases and J 3 bases, leaving 5 bases between the germline ends. Per germline, CDR1 KGHSH and CDR2 LQKENI. This CDR3 has 13 residues. In nucleotides, the CDR3 is TGTGCCAGCTCACCACCCGTAAAAGAGACCCAGTACTTC. Amino acid sequence: CASSPPVKETQYF. The variable domain in full, completed from reference TRBV18 and TRBJ2-5, reads NAGVMQNPRHLVRRRGQEARLRCSPMKGHSHVYWYRQLPEEGLKFMVYLQKENIIDESGMPKERFSAEFPKEGPSILRIQQVVRGDSAAYFCASSPPVKETQYFGPGTRLLVL.

This clonotype has only a few counts. The genes are TRBV5-6 and TRBJ2-5; 9 nucleotides align to TRBD1. J was trimmed by 1 base and V by 5 bases; bases with no gene match: 9. This CDR3 has 16 residues. CDR1 and CDR2 from the germline V gene are SGHDT and YYEEEE. This CDR3 is CASSPRDRASQETQYF. The CDR3 DNA reads TGTGCCAGCAGTCCTCGGGACAGGGCCTCCCAAGAGACCCAGTACTTC.

The chain recombines TRBV18 with TRBJ2-7; D perhaps matches TRBD2 (5 bases). This CDR3 has 13 amino acids. The V gene's germline CDR1 is KGHSH and CDR2 LQKENI. The V and J ends lost 2 bases and 4 bases respectively, with 9 bases between them. This CDR3 reads CASSPEEGYEQYV. The CDR3 coding sequence is TGTGCCAGCTCACCAGAAGAGGGTTACGAGCAGTACGTC.

V gene TRBV27 combines with J gene TRBJ1-5; 9 bases fit TRBD1. V lost 6 bases to trimming and J lost 7 bases; unmatched junction nucleotides: 10. The CDR3 has 15 amino acids. The germline V gene has CDR1 MNHEY and CDR2 SMNVEV (reference sequence). CDR3 in amino acids: CASSPWDRVGQPQHF. The CDR3 DNA reads as TGTGCCAGCAGCCCCTGGGACAGGGTTGGCCAGCCCCAGCATTTT.

The V call is TRBV19, the J call TRBJ1-5; TRBD1 matches at 8 bases. The trim removed 6 bases at V and 0 bases at J, leaving 7 bases unmatched. The CDR3 extends over 16 amino acids. Germline lookup yields CDR1 LNHDA and CDR2 SQIVND (reference sequence). The CDR3 DNA reads as TGTGCCAGTAGGGGCAGGGGGCTGGATAGCAATCAGCCCCAGCATTTT. Translating it yields CASRGRGLDSNQPQHF.

This clonotype came up a few times. This chain uses TRBV3-2 with TRBJ1-1; the table's D call, TRBD1, was not checked against the DNA. TRBV3-2 is an annotated pseudogene. There are 16 residues in the CDR3. CDR3 bases: TGTGCCAGCAGCCTCTGTGGGGGGGGTCCAAACACTGAAGCTTTCTTT. Its protein product is CASSLCGGGPNTEAFF.

The rearrangement joins TRBV19 to TRBJ2-7; TRBD1 matches 9 bases. The CDR3 contains 15 residues. The germline V gene encodes CDR1 LNHDA and CDR2 SQIVND (reference sequence). With 4 bases clipped from V and 5 bases from J, the junction kept 9 bases outside the gene matches. As DNA, the CDR3 is TGTGCCAGTAGTAGTGGAGGGACAGGGTCCCACGAGCAGTACTTC. This translates into CASSSGGTGSHEQYF.

The gene calls are TRBV21-1 and TRBJ2-3; TRBD2, the table's D call, lacks a check against the DNA. TRBV21-1 is listed as a pseudogene. The CDR3 consists of 20 residues. CDR3 in DNA: TGTGCCAGCAGCCTTAGGACTAGCGGACCTCCCCGAGTAGGCACAGATACGCAGTATTTT. The encoded protein is CASSLRTSGPPRVGTDTQYF.

This clonotype was detected only a few times. The chain joins TRBV6-5 to TRBJ1-1; D not resolved. The V gene lost 6 bases and the J gene lost 6 bases, with 8 bases spanning the gap. Looked up from germline, CDR1 is MNHEY and CDR2 is SVGAGI. This CDR3 is 11 amino acids long. The CDR3 region has the DNA TGTGCCAGCAGCCACCCCCCTGAAGCTTTCTTT. Its protein product is CASSHPPEAFF.